This T cell receptor beta chain was sequenced for a study of CD8 T cells in ankylosing spondylitis. Note on this clonotype: The antigen remains unidentified.

Notes on the study in general: Blood of patients with ankylosing spondylitis appeared to be characterized by a TCR beta motif of eight highly homologous variants.

The CDR3 contains 15 residues. V lost 5 bases and J 7 bases, leaving 17 bases between the germline ends. As the method for making TCR beta libraries, quantitative 5'-RACE with molecular barcodes was used. TCRdb called the 5' RACE reads again in MiXCR, with one record for every CDR3 protein. The sample contains some 270,000 distinct CDR3 sequences, 30% to 35% of which appear only once. The material sequenced was blood, either unsorted or a sorted T cell fraction (not recorded which). The gene calls are TRBV12-3 or TRBV12-4 and TRBJ1-4; D remains unclear. The TCR sequence derives from a male donor with ankylosing spondylitis or in good health (not recorded which). In nucleotides, the CDR3 is TGTGCCAGCAGTCCCTTCCACAGCAGACGTGAAAAACTGTTTTTT. Translated, it gives CASSPFHSRREKLFF.